The text below deals with one TCR beta chain. These data come from a study of CD8+CD57+ T cells in acquired aplastic anemia. The CDR3 is 17 residues long. The V gene's germline CDR1 is SNHLY and CDR2 FYNNEI. Losses at the gene ends were 6 bases for V and 0 bases for J; bases not matched to a gene: 10. Genomic DNA served as template for TCR beta VDJ and CDR3 profiling. Each CDR3 protein gets one entry after TCRdb re-called the reads with MiXCR. The sample consists of 150,000 to 200,000 distinct CDR3 sequences, around 48% of them appearing once. By flow cytometry, patients selected for sequencing had shown an expansion of CD8+CD57+ cells.

The source is a human donor with aplastic anemia. This chain joins TRBV2 and TRBJ2-3; 9 bases map to TRBD2. The sample taken for sequencing was sorted CD4+, CD8+, or CD8+CD57+ T cells (not recorded which) from PBMCs. CDR3 residues: CASRDYIAGASTDTQYF. For the CDR3, the DNA is TGTGCCAGCAGGGACTATATAGCGGGGGCTAGCACAGATACGCAGTATTTT.